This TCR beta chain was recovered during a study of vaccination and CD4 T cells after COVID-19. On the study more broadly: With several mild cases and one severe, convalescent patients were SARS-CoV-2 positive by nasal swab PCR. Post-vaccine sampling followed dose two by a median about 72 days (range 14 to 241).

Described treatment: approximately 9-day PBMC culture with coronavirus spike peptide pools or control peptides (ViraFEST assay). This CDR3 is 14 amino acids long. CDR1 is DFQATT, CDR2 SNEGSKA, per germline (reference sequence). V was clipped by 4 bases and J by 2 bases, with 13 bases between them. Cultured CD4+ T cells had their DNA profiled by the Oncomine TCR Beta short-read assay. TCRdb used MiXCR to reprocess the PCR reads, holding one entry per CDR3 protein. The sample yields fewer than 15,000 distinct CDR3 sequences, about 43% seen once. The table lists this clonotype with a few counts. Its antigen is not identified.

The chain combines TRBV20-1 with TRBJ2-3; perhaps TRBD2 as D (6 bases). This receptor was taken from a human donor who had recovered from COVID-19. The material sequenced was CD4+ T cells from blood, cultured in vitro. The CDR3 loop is CSAMVRDFTDTQYF. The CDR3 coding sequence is TGCAGTGCTATGGTCCGGGACTTCACAGATACGCAGTATTTT.